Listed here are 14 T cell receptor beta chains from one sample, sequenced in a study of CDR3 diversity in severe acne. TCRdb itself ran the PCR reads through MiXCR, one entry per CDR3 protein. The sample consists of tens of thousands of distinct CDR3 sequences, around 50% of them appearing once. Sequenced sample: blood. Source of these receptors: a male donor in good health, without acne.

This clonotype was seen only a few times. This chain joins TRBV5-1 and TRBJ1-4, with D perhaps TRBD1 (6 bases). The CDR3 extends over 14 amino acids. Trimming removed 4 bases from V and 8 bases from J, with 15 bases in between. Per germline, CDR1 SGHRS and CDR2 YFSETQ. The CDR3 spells CASSPGHLEEKLFF. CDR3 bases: TGCGCCAGCAGCCCGGGACACCTCGAAGAAAAACTGTTTTTT.

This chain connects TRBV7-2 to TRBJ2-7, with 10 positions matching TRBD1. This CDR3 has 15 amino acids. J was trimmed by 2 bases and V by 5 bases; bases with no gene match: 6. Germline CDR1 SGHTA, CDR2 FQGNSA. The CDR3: CASSPPGTGAYEQYF. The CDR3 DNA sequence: TGTGCCAGCAGCCCCCCGGGGACAGGGGCCTACGAGCAGTACTTC.

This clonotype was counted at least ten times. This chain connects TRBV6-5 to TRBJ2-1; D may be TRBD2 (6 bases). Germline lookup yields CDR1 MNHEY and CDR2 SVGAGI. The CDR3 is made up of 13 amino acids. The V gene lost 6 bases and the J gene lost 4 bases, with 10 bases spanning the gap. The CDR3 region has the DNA TGTGCCAGCAGGACGGGAGCATACAATGAGCAGTTCTTC. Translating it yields CASRTGAYNEQFF.

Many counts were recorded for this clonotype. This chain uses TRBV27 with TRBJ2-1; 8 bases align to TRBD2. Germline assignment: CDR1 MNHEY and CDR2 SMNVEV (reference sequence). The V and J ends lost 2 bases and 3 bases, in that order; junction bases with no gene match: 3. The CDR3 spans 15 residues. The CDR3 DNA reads TGTGCCAGCAGTTTAAGCGGGGGTTACTACAATGAGCAGTTCTTC. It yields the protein CASSLSGGYYNEQFF.

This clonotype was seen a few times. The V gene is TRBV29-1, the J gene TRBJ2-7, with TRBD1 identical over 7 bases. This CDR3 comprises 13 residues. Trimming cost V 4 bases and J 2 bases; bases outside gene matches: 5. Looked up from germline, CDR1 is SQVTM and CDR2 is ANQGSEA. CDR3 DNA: TGCAGCGTTGTGGGGACAGAGACCTACGAGCAGTACTTC. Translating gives CSVVGTETYEQYF.

CDR3 region: CSATGTSVTYEQYF. In DNA, the CDR3 is TGCAGTGCGACCGGGACTAGCGTAACCTACGAGCAGTACTTC. The genes are TRBV20-1 and TRBJ2-7, with TRBD2 matching over 10 bases. Germline V gene lookup returns CDR1 DFQATT and CDR2 SNEGSKA (reference sequence). V lost 6 bases, J lost 2 bases, and 7 bases stayed unmatched. CDR3 size: 14 residues.

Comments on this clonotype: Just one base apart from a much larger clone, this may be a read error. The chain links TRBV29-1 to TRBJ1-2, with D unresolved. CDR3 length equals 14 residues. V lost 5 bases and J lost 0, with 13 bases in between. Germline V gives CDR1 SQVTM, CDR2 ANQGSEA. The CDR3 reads CSVRAALPNYGYTF. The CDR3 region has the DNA TGCAGCGTTAGGGCAGCCTTACCTAACTATGGCTACACCTTC.

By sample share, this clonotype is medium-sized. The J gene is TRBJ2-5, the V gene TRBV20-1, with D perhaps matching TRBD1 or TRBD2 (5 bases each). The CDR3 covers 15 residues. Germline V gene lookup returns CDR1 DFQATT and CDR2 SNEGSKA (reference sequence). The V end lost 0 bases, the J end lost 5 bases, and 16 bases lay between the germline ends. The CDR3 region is CSARDLGGSGETQYF. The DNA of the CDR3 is TGCAGTGCTAGAGATCTTGGGGGTTCTGGGGAGACCCAGTACTTC.

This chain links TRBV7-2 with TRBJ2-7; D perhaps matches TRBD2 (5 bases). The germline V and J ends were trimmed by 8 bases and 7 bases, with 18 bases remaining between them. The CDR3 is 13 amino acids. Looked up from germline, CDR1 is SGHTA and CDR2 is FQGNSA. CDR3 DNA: TGTGCCAGCTCCCGGGGTTGGTCCGAGGAGCAGTACTTC. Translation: CASSRGWSEEQYF. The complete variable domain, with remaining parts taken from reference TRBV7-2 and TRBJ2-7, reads GAGVSQSPSNKVTEKGKDVELRCDPISGHTALYWYRQSLGQGLEFLIYFQGNSAPDKSGLPSDRFSAERTGGSVSTLTIQRTQQEDSAVYLCASSRGWSEEQYFGPGTRLTVT.

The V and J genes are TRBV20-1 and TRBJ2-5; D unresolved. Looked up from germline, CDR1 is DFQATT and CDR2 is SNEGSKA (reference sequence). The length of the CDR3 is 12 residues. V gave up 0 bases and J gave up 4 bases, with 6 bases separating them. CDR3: CSARDRSETQYF. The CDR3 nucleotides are TGCAGTGCTAGAGATAGGTCAGAGACCCAGTACTTC.

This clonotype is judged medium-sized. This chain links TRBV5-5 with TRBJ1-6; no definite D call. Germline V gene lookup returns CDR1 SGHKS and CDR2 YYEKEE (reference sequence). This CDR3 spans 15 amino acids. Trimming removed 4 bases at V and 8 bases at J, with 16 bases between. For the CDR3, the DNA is TGTGCCAGCAGCCGGACCTCAAGTCCCGATTCACCCCTCCACTTT. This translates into CASSRTSSPDSPLHF.

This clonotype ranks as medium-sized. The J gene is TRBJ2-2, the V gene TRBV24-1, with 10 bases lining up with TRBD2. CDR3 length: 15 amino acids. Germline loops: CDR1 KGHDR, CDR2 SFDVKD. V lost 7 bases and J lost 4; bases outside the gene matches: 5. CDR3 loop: CATRASGRSTGELFF. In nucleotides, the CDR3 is TGTGCCACCAGGGCTAGCGGGAGATCCACCGGGGAGCTGTTTTTT.

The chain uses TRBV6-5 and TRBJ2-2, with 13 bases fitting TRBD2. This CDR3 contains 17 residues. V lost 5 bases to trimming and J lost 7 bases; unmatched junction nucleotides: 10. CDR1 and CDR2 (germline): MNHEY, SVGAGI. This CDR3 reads CASSGISRLAGGGELFF. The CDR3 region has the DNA TGTGCCAGCAGTGGAATATCGCGACTAGCGGGAGGCGGGGAGCTGTTTTTT.

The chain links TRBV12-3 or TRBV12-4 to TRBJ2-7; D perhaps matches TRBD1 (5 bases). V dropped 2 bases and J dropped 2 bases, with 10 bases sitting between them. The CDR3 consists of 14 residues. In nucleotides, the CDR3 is TGTGCCAGCAGTTTAAACAGGTTTCCCTACGAGCAGTACTTC. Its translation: CASSLNRFPYEQYF.